This T cell receptor (beta chain) was documented in a study of blood T cells in healthy people across ages. Regarding this clonotype: The antigen remains unidentified.

The study, taken as a whole, reports: The study could not conclusively compare naive and antigen-experienced cells, given its unsorted PBMCs.

The CDR3 is made up of 16 amino acids. V lost 3 bases and J lost 7, with 25 bases in between. The germline CDR1 and CDR2 sequences are SQVTM and ANQGSEA. Next came a second PCR, run for roughly 7 to 12 cycles, which used a sample-barcoded 5' primer along with a J-beta primer mix. TCRdb re-called the 5' RACE reads through MiXCR, storing one row per CDR3 protein. In the table there are about 680,000 distinct CDR3 sequences, 49% of which are singletons. Aged roughly 6 to 90, donors were systemically healthy Caucasians from Russia. This clonotype was sampled from a woman in her fifties or sixties in good health. The sequenced material came from blood. This chain links TRBV29-1 with TRBJ2-7, with D tentatively TRBD1 or TRBD2 (5 bases each). The CDR3 loop reads CSVEDLGRPLSFEQYF. CDR3 coding DNA: TGCAGCGTTGAGGATCTGGGACGGCCGCTGTCGTTTGAGCAGTACTTC.